One and the same sample provided the 15 T cell receptor beta chains below, sequenced in a study of T cell responses to AZD1222 COVID-19 vaccine. Some clones are missing from TCRdb's copy, which holds only in-frame ones; the method was immunoSEQ multiplex PCR. The data contain roughly 120,000 clones, approximately 89% of them seen just once; the ten biggest clones take up 4.5% to 5%. The specimen comprised peripheral blood, sampled on day 0 of AZD1222 vaccination. Source of these receptors: an adult in good health.

V usage is TRBV29-1 and J usage is TRBJ1-2; TRBD1 aligns across 8 bases. Germline values: CDR1 SQVTM, CDR2 ANQGSEA. V was pared by 7 bases and J by 8 bases, with 15 bases of the junction left unmatched. The CDR3 runs to 14 residues. The CDR3 DNA follows: TGCAGCGACAGGACCGCGGACAGGGTGGAAGGCTACACCTTC. This encodes CSDRTADRVEGYTF.

This clone appeared a single time. The chain couples TRBV2 to TRBJ1-4; D is ambiguous. V gave up 7 bases and J gave up 4 bases, with 10 bases separating them. Germline V gives CDR1 SNHLY, CDR2 FYNNEI. The CDR3 totals 13 residues. For the CDR3, the DNA is TGTGCCAGCATGGGCACCTTTAATGAAAAACTGTTTTTT. Encoded protein: CASMGTFNEKLFF.

This clone was detected once. The J gene is TRBJ2-7, the V gene TRBV5-6; 8 positions agree with TRBD1. In germline, CDR1 is SGHDT, CDR2 YYEEEE. Unmatched junction bases numbered 6, after V lost 6 bases and J lost 1 base. The CDR3 totals 14 residues. The chain's CDR3 is CASTKDRASYEQYF. The CDR3 region has the DNA TGTGCCAGCACAAAGGACAGGGCTTCCTACGAGCAGTACTTC.

This rearrangement joins TRBV10-1 to TRBJ2-2; 10 positions match TRBD2. The CDR3 totals 17 residues. Germline V CDR1 and CDR2: WNHNN, SYGVQD (reference sequence). The V segment lost 2 bases and the J segment 5 bases; nucleotides outside the gene matches: 8. The CDR3 coding sequence is TGCGCCAGCAGTGAGAAGCGGGGGGGCGGAAGAACCGGGGAGCTGTTTTTT. Translated: CASSEKRGGGRTGELFF.

The table lists this clone with a count of one. The chain combines TRBV3-1 (or the pseudogene TRBV3-2) with TRBJ1-4; possibly TRBD1 for D (5 bases). This CDR3 comprises 12 residues. Deletions cut 4 bases from V and 14 bases from J, with 14 bases between. Germline values: CDR1 LGHDT, CDR2 YNNKEL (reference sequence). DNA of the CDR3: TGTGCCAGCAGCCCAGGGACGAGGAGTCTGTTTTTT. It is translated as CASSPGTRSLFF.

This clone was recorded a few times. The rearrangement links TRBV3-1 (or the pseudogene TRBV3-2) to TRBJ1-2; D call uncertain. CDR1 and CDR2 from the germline V gene are LGHDT and YNNKEL (reference sequence). The CDR3 spans 11 residues. V dropped 1 base and J dropped 8 bases, with 5 bases sitting between them. The DNA for the CDR3 is TGTGCCAGCAGCCAAGGATGGGGCTACACCTTC. Its translation: CASSQGWGYTF.

In DNA form, the CDR3 reads TGTGCCAGTAGTAGCAGGGGTACTGGAAACACCATATATTTT. Amino acid sequence: CASSSRGTGNTIYF. This chain joins TRBV19 and TRBJ1-3; weak D call: TRBD1 (6 bases). The V gene's germline CDR1 is LNHDA and CDR2 SQIVND (reference sequence). The CDR3 consists of 14 residues. V shed 4 bases and J shed 2 bases, with 9 bases lying between them. The full variable domain, in which reference TRBV19 and TRBJ1-3 provide the parts outside the CDR3, is DGGITQSPKYLFRKEGQNVTLSCEQNLNHDAMYWYRQDPGQGLRLIYYSQIVNDFQKGDIAEGYSVSREKKESFPLTVTSAQKNPTAFYLCASSSRGTGNTIYFGEGSWLTVV.

The chain carries TRBV7-3 and TRBJ2-6; D is uncertain. The CDR3 totals 15 residues. The germline V and J ends were trimmed by 5 bases and 0 bases, with 8 bases remaining between them. From germline, CDR1 is SGHTA and CDR2 FQGTGA. The DNA for the CDR3 is TGTGCCAGCAGCCGTGGGTACTCTGGGGCCAACGTCCTGACTTTC. Translation: CASSRGYSGANVLTF.

This clone was picked up a small number of times. CDR3 region: CASSLESDSPLHF. The CDR3 region has the DNA TGTGCCAGCAGCTTAGAGTCTGATTCACCCCTCCACTTT. The chain uses TRBV11-3 and TRBJ1-6; D unresolved. V shed 0 bases and J shed 8 bases, with 5 bases lying between them. This CDR3 has 13 residues. Germline CDR1 is SGHNT and CDR2 is YENEEA.

DNA for the CDR3: TGTGCCAGCAGAAACAACTACGAGCAGTACTTC. Protein product: CASRNNYEQYF. The chain carries TRBV6-5 and TRBJ2-7; no clear D gene. The germline CDR1 and CDR2 sequences are MNHEY and SVGAGI. The CDR3 is made up of 11 amino acids. V lost 6 bases and J lost 3, with 6 bases in between.

The V gene is TRBV5-1, the J gene TRBJ2-2, with no clear D. The CDR3 is 15 amino acids. V was trimmed by 0 bases and J by 6 bases, leaving 12 bases between them. The V gene's germline CDR1 is SGHRS and CDR2 YFSETQ. The CDR3 bases are TGCGCCAGCAGCTTGGCCACCAATTTGGCCGGGGAGCTGTTTTTT. Translated, it gives CASSLATNLAGELFF.

The rearrangement uses TRBV6-2 or TRBV6-3 and TRBJ1-3; 7 nucleotides line up with TRBD1. Germline CDR1 reads MNHEY; CDR2 reads SVGEGT. The CDR3 totals 15 residues. Trimming took 6 bases from V and 2 from J; bases not matched to a gene: 7. CDR3 in DNA: TGTGCCAGCAGCCGACAGGGCCACCCTGGAAACACCATATATTTT. This encodes CASSRQGHPGNTIYF.

V and J are TRBV24-1 and TRBJ2-1; TRBD1 matches at 10 bases. This CDR3 is 15 amino acids long. Germline CDR1 is KGHDR and CDR2 is SFDVKD. Germline trimming cut 9 bases from V and 2 bases from J; bases unmatched to any gene: 6. The chain's CDR3 is CATGSGTGAYNEQFF. The DNA for the CDR3 is TGTGCCACCGGATCCGGGACAGGGGCCTACAATGAGCAGTTCTTC.

The rearrangement links TRBV18 to TRBJ1-6; tentative D call: TRBD1 (5 bases). Germline V gives CDR1 KGHSH, CDR2 LQKENI. This CDR3 contains 15 residues. Trimming took 5 bases from V and 3 from J, leaving 11 bases between them. In DNA, the CDR3 is TGTGCCAGCTCAGGCCGGGACCTCTATAATTCACCCCTCCACTTT. Its protein is CASSGRDLYNSPLHF.

CDR3 region: CASSPTLRDTGNTIYF. CDR3 nucleotide sequence: TGTGCCAGCTCACCAACCCTCCGGGACACTGGAAACACCATATATTTT. This rearrangement joins TRBV18 to TRBJ1-3; D is perhaps TRBD1 (6 bases). Deletions cut 2 bases from V and 2 bases from J, with 13 bases between. This CDR3 spans 16 amino acids. Germline lookup yields CDR1 KGHSH and CDR2 LQKENI.